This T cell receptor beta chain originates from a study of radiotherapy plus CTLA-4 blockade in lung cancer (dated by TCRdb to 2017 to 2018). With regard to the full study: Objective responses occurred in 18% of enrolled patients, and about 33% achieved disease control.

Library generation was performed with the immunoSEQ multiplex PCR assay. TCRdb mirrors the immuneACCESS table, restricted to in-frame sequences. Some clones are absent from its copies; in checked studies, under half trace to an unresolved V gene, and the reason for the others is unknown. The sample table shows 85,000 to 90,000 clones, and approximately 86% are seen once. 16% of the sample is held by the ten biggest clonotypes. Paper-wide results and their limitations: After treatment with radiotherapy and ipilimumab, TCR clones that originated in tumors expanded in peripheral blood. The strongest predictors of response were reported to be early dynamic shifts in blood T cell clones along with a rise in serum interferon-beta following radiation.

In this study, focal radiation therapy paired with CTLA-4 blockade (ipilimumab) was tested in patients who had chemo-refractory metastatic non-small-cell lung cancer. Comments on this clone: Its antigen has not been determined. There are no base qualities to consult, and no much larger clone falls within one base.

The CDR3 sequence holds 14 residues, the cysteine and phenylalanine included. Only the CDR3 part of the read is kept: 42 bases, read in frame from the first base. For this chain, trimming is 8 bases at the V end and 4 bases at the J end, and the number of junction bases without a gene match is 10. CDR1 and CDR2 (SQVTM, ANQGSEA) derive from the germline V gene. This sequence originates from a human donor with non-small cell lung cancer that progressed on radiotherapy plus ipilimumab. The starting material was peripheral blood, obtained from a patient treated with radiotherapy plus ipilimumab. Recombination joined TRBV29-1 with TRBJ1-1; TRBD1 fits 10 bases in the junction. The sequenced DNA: TGCAGCACCAAGTCGGGACAGGGGATCACTGAAGCTTTCTTT. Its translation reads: CSTKSGQGITEAFF.